There are a few counts of the clone carrying this T cell receptor (beta chain). The data belong to a study of blood T cell repertoires in COVID-19. Study-level background: Some COVID-19 samples were acute and others convalescent; all came from the United States, Italy and Spain. The analysed material was cDNA or gDNA that came from T cells, B-cell-depleted T cells, or PBMCs.

The ends were cut back, 6 bases at V and 4 bases at J, with 16 bases in the middle. This CDR3 contains 15 residues. Germline V gene data show CDR1 as LNHDA and CDR2 as SQIVND (reference sequence). Per the study methods: From reference gene primer amplification, estimates of nucleated cell counts were derived. Data came from immunoSEQ multiplex PCR; TCRdb stores just in-frame clones and leaves some out. V, J and clone size are taken as reported in that table, and D and trimming were inferred from the DNA itself. The sample carries roughly 97,000 clones, more than 70% recorded once. Sequencing used peripheral blood. The chain is built from TRBV19 and TRBJ2-1; the D gene is possibly TRBD2 (5 bases). This sequence was found in a human donor in a cohort sampled during active COVID-19. The DNA of the CDR3 is TGTGCCAGTAGCGGAGGCGGGCTGGATTACAATGAGCAGTTCTTC. Translation gives CASSGGGLDYNEQFF.